The source of this TCR beta chain is a study of cytomegalovirus exposure and HLA in healthy donors. Study at large: Inside one of the first data releases sat about 85 million unique TCRs taken from HLA-typed donors. Study-level points and caveats: Later analysis demonstrated an association between a missense DCLRE1C variant and TCR beta V- and J-gene trimming. Immune exposure information available was restricted to CMV serostatus. Cytomegalovirus-associated status was assigned to 164 TCR beta chains.

With regard to this clone: Its antigen is not known.

PCR employed 60 Vbeta and 13 Jbeta primers. Assay used: immunoSEQ multiplex PCR; TCRdb lists only in-frame clones, some missing. This sample has some 120,000 clones; over 60% occur once, and the top ten carry 3.5% to 5%. The ends lost 0 bases at V and 4 bases at J; junction bases unmatched: 3. CDR3 length equals 16 residues. Per the germline V gene, CDR1 is MRHNA and CDR2 is SNTAGT. The receptor was derived from a man aged 25-45 years in good health and CMV-seropositive. Sequencing was carried out using PBMCs. The chain links TRBV6-4 to TRBJ2-3; the match to TRBD2 covers 11 bases. The CDR3 DNA is TGTGCCAGCAGTGACTCTAGCGGGGGGGCCCCAGATACGCAGTATTTT. It encodes CASSDSSGGAPDTQYF.